This passage covers 10 T cell receptor beta chains from one sample sequenced in a study of PD-1 blockade in classical Hodgkin lymphoma. Method: immunoSEQ multiplex PCR; TCRdb's copy keeps in-frame clones and lacks some. The data contain some 96,000 clones, roughly 80% of them singletons. Brentuximab vedotin exposure varied among the patients, all of whom had relapsed after autologous stem cell transplantation. This specimen consisted of peripheral blood mononuclear cells (PBMCs), obtained before the second cycle of nivolumab. Receptors originate from a human donor with classical Hodgkin lymphoma.

In DNA, the CDR3 is TGCGCCAGCAGCTTGGAGGGACTAAGCCCTAATGAGCAGTTCTTC. Translation gives CASSLEGLSPNEQFF. The V call is TRBV5-1, the J call TRBJ2-1, with 7 nucleotides matching TRBD2. This CDR3 is 15 amino acids long. Germline lookup yields CDR1 SGHRS and CDR2 YFSETQ. J was trimmed by 7 bases and V by 0 bases; bases with no gene match: 7.

The chain uses TRBV10-3 and TRBJ1-5; D gene unclear. Trimming removed 4 bases from V and 6 bases from J, with 10 bases in between. The CDR3 spans 13 residues. The germline gives CDR1 ENHRY, CDR2 SYGVKD. The CDR3 region is CAISAIAAQPQHF. CDR3 bases: TGTGCCATCAGTGCCATAGCCGCTCAGCCCCAGCATTTT.

In its sample, this clone was seen a few times. The chain has TRBV11-2 and TRBJ2-1; D uncertain. The germline V and J ends were trimmed by 3 bases and 6 bases, with 9 bases remaining between them. CDR3 length equals 13 residues. The germline V gene has CDR1 SGHAT and CDR2 FQNNGV. The CDR3 region is CASSLIGSNEQFF. The CDR3 bases are TGTGCCAGCAGCTTGATAGGTTCCAATGAGCAGTTCTTC. The complete variable domain, with remaining parts taken from reference TRBV11-2 and TRBJ2-1, reads EAGVAQSPRYKIIEKRQSVAFWCNPISGHATLYWYQQILGQGPKLLIQFQNNGVVDDSQLPKDRFSAERLKGVDSTLKIQPAKLEDSAVYLCASSLIGSNEQFFGPGTRLTVL.

The chain employs TRBV7-3 and TRBJ1-1, with a weak D call TRBD1 (6 bases). The CDR3 length is 14 residues. V was cut by 1 base and J by 1 base, with 7 bases left in between. The V gene's germline CDR1 is SGHTA and CDR2 FQGTGA. The CDR3: CASSLRGANTEAFF. CDR3 in DNA: TGTGCCAGCAGCTTAAGGGGGGCGAACACTGAAGCTTTCTTT.

J is TRBJ1-1 and V is TRBV28; D not certain. This CDR3 has 12 amino acids. V lost 7 bases and J lost 10, with 16 bases in between. Per germline, CDR1 MDHEN and CDR2 SYDVKM. DNA of the CDR3: TGTGCCAGCAAGGGCCCCGCGGCTAGAGCTTTCTTT. As protein: CASKGPAARAFF.

J is TRBJ2-1 and V is TRBV9, with a tentative D call TRBD1 (5 bases). Germline CDR1 SGDLS, CDR2 YYNGEE. The CDR3 is made up of 14 amino acids. With 2 bases removed from V and 5 bases from J, the gap between germline ends came to 11 bases. CDR3 loop: CASSVGQGNNEQFF. DNA of the CDR3: TGTGCCAGCAGCGTCGGCCAGGGAAACAATGAGCAGTTCTTC.

This clone appeared once. The V gene is TRBV28, the J gene TRBJ1-1; D ambiguous. Germline CDR1 MDHEN, CDR2 SYDVKM. CDR3 length: 13 amino acids. Trimming stripped 4 bases from V and 0 bases from J, with 6 bases between. As DNA, the CDR3 is TGTGCCAGCAGTTCGGTGATGAACACTGAAGCTTTCTTT. It translates to CASSSVMNTEAFF.

The V and J genes are TRBV10-3 and TRBJ2-5; TRBD2 matches 8 bases. The CDR3 contains 13 residues. V trimming: 8 bases; J trimming: 5 bases; junction bases outside the gene matches: 7. The germline V gene encodes CDR1 ENHRY and CDR2 SYGVKD. The CDR3 loop reads CAIGQRERETQYF. The CDR3 bases are TGTGCCATCGGCCAGCGGGAGCGCGAGACCCAGTACTTC.

This chain joins TRBV7-9 and TRBJ2-1; no reliable D call. V gave up 1 base and J gave up 6 bases, with 7 bases separating them. CDR1 is SEHNR and CDR2 is FQNEAQ in the germline V gene (reference sequence). The CDR3 is 13 residues long. The CDR3 region is CASSLESSNEQFF. The CDR3 nucleotides are TGTGCCAGCAGCTTAGAATCTAGCAATGAGCAGTTCTTC. The full variable domain, in which reference TRBV7-9 and TRBJ2-1 provide the parts outside the CDR3, is DTGVSQNPRHKITKRGQNVTFRCDPISEHNRLYWYRQTLGQGPEFLTYFQNEAQLEKSRLLSDRFSAERPKGSFSTLEIQRTEQGDSAMYLCASSLESSNEQFFGPGTRLTVL.

V usage is TRBV21-1 and J usage is TRBJ1-2. TRBV21-1 is deemed a pseudogene. The CDR3 sequence is 13 residues long. This CDR3 reads CASSKGVASGYTF. For the CDR3, the DNA is TGTGCCAGCAGCAAAGGGGTTGCCAGTGGCTACACCTTC.